This TCR beta chain derives from a study of control samples from healthy donors and cancer patients. Profiled with immunoSEQ multiplex PCR; TCRdb holds only in-frame clones, not every one. This sample has 100,000 to 150,000 clones, with around nine tenths found just once. The CDR3 covers 11 residues. V lost 4 bases and J 8 bases, leaving 8 bases between the germline ends. Germline V gene sequence: CDR1 SEHNR, CDR2 FQNEAQ (reference sequence). This clone was found a few times. The receptor was isolated from a middle-aged man in good health. The V gene is TRBV7-9, the J gene TRBJ1-1, with TRBD1 as a possible D gene (5 bases). Sequencing was performed on blood. The CDR3 spells CASSSRTEAFF. The CDR3 coding sequence is TGTGCCAGCAGCTCGCGGACAGAAGCTTTCTTT.